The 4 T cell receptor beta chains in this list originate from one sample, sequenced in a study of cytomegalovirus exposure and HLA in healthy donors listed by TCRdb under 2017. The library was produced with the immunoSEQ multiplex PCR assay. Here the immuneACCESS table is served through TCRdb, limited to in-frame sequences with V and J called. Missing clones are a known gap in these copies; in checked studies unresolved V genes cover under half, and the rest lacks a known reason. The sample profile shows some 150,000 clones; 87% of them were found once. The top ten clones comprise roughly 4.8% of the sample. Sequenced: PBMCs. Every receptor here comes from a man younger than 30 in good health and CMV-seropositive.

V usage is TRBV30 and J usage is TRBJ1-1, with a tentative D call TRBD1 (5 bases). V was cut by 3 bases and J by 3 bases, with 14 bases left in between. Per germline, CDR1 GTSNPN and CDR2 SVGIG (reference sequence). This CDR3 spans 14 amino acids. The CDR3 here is CAWRWGTGDTEAFF. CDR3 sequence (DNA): TGTGCCTGGAGATGGGGCACTGGGGACACTGAAGCTTTCTTT.

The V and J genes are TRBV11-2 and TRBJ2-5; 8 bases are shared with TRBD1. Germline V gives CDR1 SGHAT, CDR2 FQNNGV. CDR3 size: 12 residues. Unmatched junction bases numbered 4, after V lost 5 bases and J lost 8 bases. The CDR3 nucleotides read TGTGCCAGCAGCAACGGACAGGGAACCCAGTACTTC. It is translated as CASSNGQGTQYF.

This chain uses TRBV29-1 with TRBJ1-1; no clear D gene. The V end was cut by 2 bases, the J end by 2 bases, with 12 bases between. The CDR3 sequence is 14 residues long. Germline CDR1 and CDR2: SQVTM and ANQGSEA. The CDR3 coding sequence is TGCAGCGTTGAAAAAGAACTATATAACACTGAAGCTTTCTTT. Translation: CSVEKELYNTEAFF.

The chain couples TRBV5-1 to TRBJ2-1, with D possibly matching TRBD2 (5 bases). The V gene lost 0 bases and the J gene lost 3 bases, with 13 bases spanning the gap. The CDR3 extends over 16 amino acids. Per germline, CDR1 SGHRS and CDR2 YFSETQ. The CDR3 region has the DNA TGCGCCAGCAGCTTGGGTATGGAGGCTTACTACAATGAGCAGTTCTTC. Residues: CASSLGMEAYYNEQFF.